A selection of T cell receptor beta chains follows, all from one sample in a study of blood T cell repertoires in COVID-19. Clones were read by immunoSEQ multiplex PCR, and TCRdb kept only the in-frame ones, dropping some. The table lists 400,000 to 500,000 clones, roughly 84% of them singletons. Sequencing was performed on PBMCs or T cells enriched from blood (not recorded which). The receptors come from a woman between 18 and 29 years old who had been exposed to COVID-19. Each CDR3 is given with its conserved first and last residue. A D gene is named only where the DNA matches it firmly. Expanded clones get a size class; other rows say once, few or many, or leave the size out.

clone_size,d_call,v_call,j_call,cdr3_aa,cdr3_nt
NA,NA,TRBV12-3/TRBV12-4,TRBJ1-1,CASSWALASEAFF,TGTGCCAGCAGTTGGGCGCTGGCGAGTGAAGCTTTCTTT
NA,TRBD1,TRBV27,TRBJ2-7,CASRTGGAVYEQYF,TGTGCCAGCAGGACAGGGGGCGCCGTTTACGAGCAGTACTTC
NA,NA,TRBV12-3/TRBV12-4,TRBJ1-1,CASRKESEAFF,TGTGCCAGCAGGAAGGAGAGTGAAGCTTTCTTT
NA,TRBD1,TRBV6-5,TRBJ2-1,CASRQGDEQFF,TGTGCCAGCAGACAGGGGGACGAGCAGTTCTTC
NA,NA,TRBV5-4,TRBJ1-6,CASSLDGGPSSYNSPLHF,TGTGCCAGCAGCTTGGACGGGGGGCCGAGCTCCTATAATTCACCCCTCCACTTT
NA,TRBD1,TRBV7-2,TRBJ2-7,CASSLRQGADPYEQYF,TGTGCCAGCAGCCTAAGACAGGGGGCTGACCCCTACGAGCAGTACTTC
NA,TRBD2,TRBV7-3,TRBJ2-3,CASSLRGGTMGDTQYF,TGTGCCAGCAGCTTGCGCGGGGGGACTATGGGGGATACGCAGTATTTT
NA,NA,TRBV27,TRBJ1-1,CASSIGGGTEAFF,TGTGCCAGCAGTATCGGGGGGGGCACTGAAGCTTTCTTT
NA,TRBD2,TRBV3-1/TRBV3-2,TRBJ2-1,CASSLRLAGDNEQFF,TGTGCCAGCAGCCTACGACTAGCGGGAGACAATGAGCAGTTCTTC
NA,TRBD1,TRBV6-5,TRBJ2-7,CASSKPGTGAYEQYF,TGTGCCAGCAGTAAACCCGGGACAGGGGCTTACGAGCAGTACTTC
NA,NA,TRBV6-1,TRBJ1-2,CASSATLRGTRDGYTF,TGTGCCAGCAGTGCGACTCTACGGGGGACGCGGGATGGCTACACCTTC
NA,NA,TRBV2,TRBJ1-2,CASLLKDSYGYTF,TGTGCCAGCCTACTAAAGGACAGCTATGGCTACACCTTC
NA,NA,TRBV30,TRBJ2-7,CAWSPPVGADYEQYF,TGTGCCTGGAGTCCCCCTGTGGGGGCGGACTACGAGCAGTACTTC
NA,NA,TRBV5-1,TRBJ2-1,CASSLRGPNEQFF,TGCGCCAGCAGCCTCCGAGGTCCCAATGAGCAGTTCTTC
NA,TRBD2,TRBV9,TRBJ2-2,CASSVESGGKTGELFF,TGTGCCAGCAGCGTAGAATCGGGGGGTAAAACCGGGGAGCTGTTTTTT
NA,NA,TRBV28,TRBJ2-5,CASSSFVETQYF,TGTGCCAGCAGTTCGTTCGTAGAGACCCAGTACTTC
NA,TRBD1,TRBV24-1,TRBJ2-1,CATSDATGGQYNEQFF,TGTGCCACCAGTGATGCTACAGGGGGCCAATACAATGAGCAGTTCTTC
NA,NA,TRBV27,TRBJ2-4,CASSGGYPKNIQYF,TGTGCCAGCAGTGGGGGGTACCCGAAAAACATTCAGTACTTC
NA,NA,TRBV7-9,TRBJ1-5,CASSLGGTQHF,TGTGCCAGCAGCCTCGGAGGCACCCAGCATTTT
once,NA,TRBV10-2,TRBJ2-2,CATFHSGELFF,TGCGCCACCTTCCACTCCGGGGAGCTGTTTTTT
NA,NA,TRBV6-5,TRBJ1-2,CASRNLGVDGYTF,TGTGCCAGCAGGAACCTCGGGGTGGATGGCTACACCTTC
NA,NA,TRBV15,TRBJ1-1,CATSSQGSTEAFF,TGTGCCACCAGCAGTCAGGGCAGCACTGAAGCTTTCTTT
NA,TRBD2,TRBV11-2,TRBJ2-1,CASERDSQNNEQFF,TGTGCCAGCGAGCGGGACTCGCAAAACAATGAGCAGTTCTTC
NA,NA,TRBV19,TRBJ2-5,CASTDSGVETQYF,TGTGCCAGTACCGACTCGGGGGTCGAGACCCAGTACTTC
NA,NA,TRBV6-6,TRBJ2-3,CASSSRASDTQYF,TGTGCCAGCAGTTCGAGGGCTTCAGATACGCAGTATTTT
NA,NA,TRBV18,TRBJ1-2,CASSPTSENYGYTF,TGTGCCAGCTCACCAACCTCGGAGAACTATGGCTACACCTTC
NA,TRBD1,TRBV28,TRBJ2-1,CASSPSTGVNEQFF,TGTGCCAGCAGCCCGTCTACAGGGGTCAATGAGCAGTTCTTC
NA,NA,TRBV5-1,TRBJ1-4,CASSLDRVFGKLFF,TGCGCCAGCAGCTTGGACAGGGTATTTGGTAAACTGTTTTTT
NA,TRBD1,TRBV5-4,TRBJ2-2,CASRGDRAGGELFF,TGTGCCAGCAGGGGGGACAGGGCGGGCGGGGAGCTGTTTTTT
NA,NA,TRBV5-1,TRBJ2-7,CASSLAAGTYEQYF,TGCGCCAGCAGCTTGGCGGCAGGGACCTACGAGCAGTACTTC
NA,NA,TRBV10-3,TRBJ1-2,CAISESRSNYGYTF,TGTGCCATCAGTGAGTCTCGGAGTAACTATGGCTACACCTTC
NA,TRBD1,TRBV4-1,TRBJ2-1,CASSQAPPGQGMINEQFF,TGCGCCAGCAGCCAAGCCCCGCCGGGACAGGGGATGATCAATGAGCAGTTCTTC
once,TRBD1,TRBV18,TRBJ1-5,CASSPTGVNQPQHF,TGTGCCAGCTCACCGACAGGGGTCAATCAGCCCCAGCATTTT
NA,NA,TRBV7-2,TRBJ1-6,CASSWSQLPNSPLHF,TGTGCCAGCAGCTGGTCACAGTTGCCCAATTCACCCCTCCACTTT
once,TRBD1,TRBV10-2,TRBJ2-1,CASREQGVNEQFF,TGCGCCAGCAGAGAACAGGGGGTCAATGAGCAGTTCTTC
NA,TRBD1,TRBV28,TRBJ1-2,CASSSPGTGVLYGYTF,TGTGCCAGCAGTTCCCCCGGGACAGGGGTCCTCTATGGCTACACCTTC
once,NA,TRBV6-5,TRBJ1-1,CASRMMEAWNTEAFF,TGTGCCAGCAGGATGATGGAGGCTTGGAACACTGAAGCTTTCTTT